The 14 T cell receptor beta chains presented below share a single source sample, sequenced in a study of vaccination effects on CD4 cells after COVID-19. Between days 10 and 11 of culture, CD4+ T cells were separated out. This person caught SARS-CoV-2 sometime from March to December 2020, and PCR testing confirmed the infection. All participants had two doses of either the BNT162b2 or mRNA-1273 vaccine. Data came from immunoSEQ multiplex PCR; TCRdb stores just in-frame clones and leaves some out. There are tens of thousands of clones in the sample; about four fifths occur only once, and about 4.9% lies in the top ten. Antigens of these TCRs are unknown. The sequencing here drew on CD4+ T cells from PBMCs cultured without peptide, taken after COVID-19 vaccination. These receptor sequences come from a human donor who had a prior SARS-CoV-2 infection.

CDR3 sequence reads: CASSLYRGRAIGELFF. The CDR3 region has the DNA TGCGCCAGCAGCTTATACAGGGGGCGCGCGATAGGGGAGCTGTTTTTT. The chain links TRBV5-1 to TRBJ2-2, with 9 bases fitting TRBD1. CDR1 is SGHRS, CDR2 YFSETQ, per germline. The CDR3 has 16 residues. The trim removed 2 bases at V and 8 bases at J, leaving 10 bases unmatched. The full variable domain, rest sourced from reference TRBV5-1 and TRBJ2-2, is KAGVTQTPRYLIKTRGQQVTLSCSPISGHRSVSWYQQTPGQGLQFLFEYFSETQRNKGNFPGRFSGRQFSNSRSEMNVSTLELGDSALYLCASSLYRGRAIGELFFGEGSRLTVL.

V and J are TRBV5-1 and TRBJ2-2; a weak D match, TRBD2 (6 bases). The length of the CDR3 is 15 residues. V was pared by 0 bases and J by 6 bases, with 12 bases between. From germline, CDR1 is SGHRS and CDR2 YFSETQ. The CDR3 nucleotides read TGCGCCAGCAGCTTGGTCGCGGGGCGGGCCGGGGAGCTGTTTTTT. Amino acid sequence: CASSLVAGRAGELFF.

The chain uses TRBV7-9 and TRBJ2-2, with unresolved D. Germline values: CDR1 SEHNR, CDR2 FQNEAQ (reference sequence). This CDR3 is 15 amino acids long. V lost 1 base and J lost 4, with 10 bases in between. The CDR3 sequence: CASSLVGQVTGELFF. The CDR3 bases are TGTGCCAGCAGCTTAGTGGGCCAGGTCACCGGGGAGCTGTTTTTT.

In its sample, this clone was seen a few times. The gene calls are TRBV7-3 and TRBJ1-1; 10 bases match TRBD1. Germline trimming cut 5 bases from V and 6 bases from J; bases unmatched to any gene: 9. Germline V gives CDR1 SGHTA, CDR2 FQGTGA. CDR3 length: 15 residues. CDR3 sequence: CASSPGQGWSAEAFF. CDR3 sequence (DNA): TGTGCCAGCAGCCCGGGACAGGGGTGGTCGGCTGAAGCTTTCTTT.

The V gene is TRBV30, the J gene TRBJ1-5; TRBD1 might be the D (5 bases). Germline V gives CDR1 GTSNPN, CDR2 SVGIG (reference sequence). There are 13 residues in the CDR3. Here the CDR3 reads CAWAGGSDQPQHF. The CDR3 DNA reads as TGTGCTTGGGCGGGGGGGAGCGATCAGCCCCAGCATTTT.

V and J are TRBV3-1 (or the pseudogene TRBV3-2) and TRBJ2-3, with a possible D match to TRBD2 (6 bases). The CDR3 runs to 17 residues. Germline values: CDR1 LGHDT, CDR2 YNNKEL (reference sequence). Trimming cost V 0 bases and J 5 bases, with 18 bases left between them. The CDR3 DNA is TGTGCCAGCAGCCAAGATTCACTAGCTGGTTGGGTAGATACGCAGTATTTT. Translated, it gives CASSQDSLAGWVDTQYF.

The J gene is TRBJ1-3, the V gene TRBV19; no reliable D call. CDR1 and CDR2 from the germline V gene are LNHDA and SQIVND (reference sequence). Trimming shortened V by 10 bases and J by 2 bases, and 9 bases separated the two germline ends. The CDR3 covers 12 residues. The CDR3 here is CATESPGNTIYF. CDR3 sequence (DNA): TGTGCCACCGAGTCCCCTGGAAACACCATATATTTT.

The rearrangement links TRBV18 to TRBJ1-6; D remains unclear. Germline V gene data show CDR1 as KGHSH and CDR2 as LQKENI. The CDR3 sequence is 15 residues long. Trimming stripped 5 bases from V and 2 bases from J, with 10 bases between. The CDR3 DNA reads TGTGCCAGCTCAACGACCCGGACCTATAATTCACCCCTCCACTTT. Its protein is CASSTTRTYNSPLHF.

The V and J genes are TRBV5-1 and TRBJ2-2; D tentatively fits TRBD1 or TRBD2 (5 bases each). The CDR3 spans 15 residues. Trimming left V 4 bases short and J 5 bases short, with 15 bases between. Germline V lookup: CDR1 SGHRS, CDR2 YFSETQ. The CDR3 loop reads CASSGRGAETGELFF. In DNA form, the CDR3 reads TGCGCCAGCAGCGGCCGGGGCGCAGAGACCGGGGAGCTGTTTTTT.

The chain has TRBV11-1 and TRBJ2-7; D call uncertain. The CDR3 runs to 13 residues. The V gene lost 1 base and the J gene lost 4 bases, with 8 bases spanning the gap. Germline V CDR1 and CDR2: SGHAT, FQDESV (reference sequence). This CDR3 is CASSLVLGYEQYF. The CDR3 DNA reads TGTGCCAGCAGCTTAGTTCTAGGTTACGAGCAGTACTTC.

The chain has TRBV7-3 and TRBJ1-6; D perhaps matches TRBD1 (5 bases). Germline V lookup: CDR1 SGHTA, CDR2 FQGTGA. Trimming pared 1 base from V and 7 bases from J, leaving 5 bases between. The CDR3 loop spans 13 amino acids. The CDR3 is CASSLRQNSPLHF. In DNA, the CDR3 is TGTGCCAGCAGCTTAAGACAGAATTCACCCCTCCACTTT.

The chain has TRBV5-4 and TRBJ2-3; D gene ambiguous. V lost 3 bases and J 6 bases, leaving 20 bases between the germline ends. CDR1 and CDR2 (germline): SGHNT, YYREEE (reference sequence). This CDR3 contains 16 residues. The CDR3 loop reads CASSSRALPLTDTQYF. The CDR3 coding sequence is TGTGCCAGCAGCTCCCGAGCGCTCCCCCTCACTGATACGCAGTATTTT.

This rearrangement joins TRBV30 to TRBJ2-5; TRBD1 matches 11 bases. The CDR3 is 13 residues long. Germline lookup yields CDR1 GTSNPN and CDR2 SVGIG (reference sequence). The trim removed 5 bases at V and 5 bases at J, leaving 4 bases unmatched. The DNA for the CDR3 is TGTGCCTGGGGACAGGGGGCTGGGGAGACCCAGTACTTC. This encodes CAWGQGAGETQYF.

The chain links TRBV5-1 to TRBJ2-4, with 7 bases aligning to TRBD1. The CDR3 loop spans 15 amino acids. V gave up 0 bases and J gave up 2 bases; unmatched junction bases: 2. Germline V CDR1 and CDR2: SGHRS, YFSETQ. CDR3 in amino acids: CASSLGDRSKNIQYF. CDR3 DNA: TGCGCCAGCAGCTTGGGGGACAGATCCAAAAACATTCAGTACTTC.